These 10 T cell receptor beta chains were all obtained from the same sample, sequenced in a study of CD8+CD57+ T cells in acquired aplastic anemia. Patients chosen for sequencing had shown CD8+CD57+ cell expansion by flow cytometry. Both TCR beta VDJ combination and CDR3 sequence profiling were carried out. Genomic DNA was the template for this profiling. TCRdb passed the reads through MiXCR, listing each CDR3 protein once. Here the sample spans 180,000 or so distinct CDR3 sequences, 48% being singletons. Source material: sorted CD4+, CD8+, or CD8+CD57+ T cells (not recorded which) from PBMCs. These TCRs come from a human donor with aplastic anemia.

This clonotype was counted ten times or more. This rearrangement joins TRBV13 to TRBJ2-7; TRBD2 matches at 16 bases. This CDR3 contains 19 residues. Trimming removed 5 bases from V and 0 bases from J; junction bases left unmatched: 10. CDR1 is PRHDT, CDR2 FYEKMQ, per germline (reference sequence). The CDR3: CASSPRQGLAGGISYEQYF. The CDR3 nucleotides are TGTGCCAGCAGCCCTCGCCAGGGACTAGCGGGAGGGATCTCCTACGAGCAGTACTTC.

The V call is TRBV7-6, the J call TRBJ1-2; tentative D call: TRBD1 (5 bases). V lost 1 base, J lost 2 bases, and 8 bases lay in between. Germline CDR1 and CDR2: SGHVS and FNYEAQ. The CDR3 loop spans 14 amino acids. The CDR3 sequence is CASSLGWGNYGYTF. CDR3 coding DNA: TGTGCCAGCAGCTTAGGTTGGGGGAACTATGGCTACACCTTC.

The chain combines TRBV5-1 with TRBJ2-2; TRBD2 might be the D (6 bases). The CDR3 runs to 17 residues. CDR1 and CDR2 from the germline V gene are SGHRS and YFSETQ. V was trimmed by 4 bases and J by 2 bases, leaving 18 bases between them. The CDR3 spells CASSPPGGARNTGELFF. Written as DNA, the CDR3 is TGCGCCAGCAGCCCGCCCGGGGGAGCCCGAAACACCGGGGAGCTGTTTTTT. The variable domain in full, with the rest retrieved from reference TRBV5-1 and TRBJ2-2, is KAGVTQTPRYLIKTRGQQVTLSCSPISGHRSVSWYQQTPGQGLQFLFEYFSETQRNKGNFPGRFSGRQFSNSRSEMNVSTLELGDSALYLCASSPPGGARNTGELFFGEGSRLTVL.

This clonotype has a count of ten or more. The chain uses TRBV7-2 and TRBJ1-3; D uncertain. Germline values: CDR1 SGHTA, CDR2 FQGNSA. This CDR3 contains 16 residues. V gave up 0 bases and J gave up 1 base, with 10 bases separating them. The CDR3 sequence: CASSLARGGSGNTIYF. The CDR3 DNA reads TGTGCCAGCAGCTTAGCTCGGGGAGGATCTGGAAACACCATATATTTT.

The gene calls are TRBV12-3 or TRBV12-4 and TRBJ2-7, with TRBD1 matching 7 bases. The CDR3 has 15 amino acids. J gave up 2 bases and V 5 bases, and 9 bases lay outside the gene matches. CDR3 region: CASSPTGQLTYEQYF. CDR3 in DNA: TGTGCCAGCAGTCCAACGGGACAGCTTACCTACGAGCAGTACTTC.

This clonotype appeared a few times. The rearrangement uses TRBV18 and TRBJ2-5; a possible D gene is TRBD2 (7 bases). The ends were cut back, 0 bases at V and 4 bases at J, with 12 bases in the middle. The CDR3 loop spans 15 amino acids. Per germline, CDR1 KGHSH and CDR2 LQKENI. The CDR3 region is CASSPPSGGPETQYF. The CDR3 coding sequence is TGTGCCAGCTCACCACCCTCCGGGGGGCCAGAGACCCAGTACTTC.

The V and J genes are TRBV7-6 and TRBJ1-1; D not resolved. V was clipped by 1 base and J by 4 bases, with 13 bases between them. The length of the CDR3 is 15 residues. CDR1 SGHVS and CDR2 FNYEAQ come from the germline V gene. CDR3 loop: CASSLGLGRGTEAFF. The CDR3 nucleotides are TGTGCCAGCAGCTTAGGTCTGGGGAGAGGCACTGAAGCTTTCTTT.

This clonotype was counted a single time. The rearrangement joins TRBV11-2 to TRBJ2-6; no clear D gene. V gave up 1 base and J gave up 0 bases, with 13 bases separating them. CDR1 SGHAT and CDR2 FQNNGV come from the germline V gene. The CDR3 totals 18 residues. CDR3 sequence: CASSLVGGNPSGANVLTF. Written as DNA, the CDR3 is TGTGCCAGCAGCTTAGTCGGTGGGAATCCCTCTGGGGCCAACGTCCTGACTTTC.

This chain links TRBV16 with TRBJ2-7; D might be TRBD2 (6 bases). The CDR3 sequence is 15 residues long. V lost 2 bases to trimming and J lost 4 bases, with 15 bases between them. Per germline, CDR1 KGHSY and CDR2 FQNENV. DNA for the CDR3: TGTGCCAGCAGCCAACCCGACTGGGGGAGGTACGAGCAGTACTTC. Protein product: CASSQPDWGRYEQYF.

In its sample, this clonotype was seen many times. The rearrangement links TRBV20-1 to TRBJ1-1, with a weak D call TRBD1 (6 bases). The CDR3 length is 16 residues. Germline CDR1 is DFQATT and CDR2 is SNEGSKA (reference sequence). V lost 6 bases, J lost 4 bases, and 24 bases lay in between. This CDR3 is CSASRLGGARGTEAFF. Here the CDR3 DNA reads TGCAGTGCGTCTAGACTAGGGGGGGCCCGGGGCACTGAAGCTTTCTTT.